The 31 T cell receptor beta chains listed next were all sequenced from one sample in a study of T-cell reconstitution after alpha-beta-depleted transplantation in children. It was with unique molecular identifiers that the TCRbeta library was prepared. Each CDR3 protein gets one entry after TCRdb re-called the PCR reads with MiXCR. This sample has about 510,000 distinct CDR3 sequences, with over 10% found just once. The specimen was PBMCs, mostly from graft donor cells, collected 180 days after TCRalphabeta/CD19-depleted stem cell transplant. These receptors were obtained from a female patient aged 2-9 years who had a stem cell transplant for aplastic anemia, so the T cells may come from the graft donor.

This clonotype has more than one count but fewer than ten. The chain has TRBV3-1 and TRBJ2-1; D is possibly TRBD1 (5 bases). Trimming pared 4 bases from V and 6 bases from J, leaving 13 bases between. The germline V gene encodes CDR1 LGHDT and CDR2 YNNKEL (reference sequence). The CDR3 totals 14 residues. In DNA form, the CDR3 reads TGTGCCAGCAGCCCAGGGTCCTGGGGCAATGAGCAGTTCTTC. This translates into CASSPGSWGNEQFF.

This clonotype was counted between two and nine times. The chain uses TRBV15 and TRBJ2-1; tentatively, D is TRBD1 (5 bases). Germline V CDR1 and CDR2: LNHNV, YYDKDF (reference sequence). Trimming took 1 base from V and 5 from J, leaving 15 bases between them. This CDR3 spans 16 amino acids. The CDR3 is CATSRGGRRRDNEQFF. CDR3 nucleotide sequence: TGTGCCACCAGCAGAGGAGGCAGGCGCAGGGACAATGAGCAGTTCTTC.

The chain employs TRBV20-1 and TRBJ2-1; TRBD2 agrees at 9 bases. The CDR3 covers 13 residues. The J segment lost 7 bases and the V segment lost 2 bases, leaving 3 bases of the junction unmatched. Germline V gene sequence: CDR1 DFQATT, CDR2 SNEGSKA (reference sequence). In DNA, the CDR3 is TGCAGTGCTAGACCTAGCGGGACAAATGAGCAGTTCTTC. It specifies CSARPSGTNEQFF.

The gene calls are TRBV3-1 and TRBJ2-3, with D tentatively TRBD1 (5 bases). V shed 0 bases and J shed 8 bases, with 24 bases lying between them. The germline gives CDR1 LGHDT, CDR2 YNNKEL (reference sequence). CDR3 length: 18 amino acids. This chain's CDR3 is CASSQEGSVRRGSPTQYF. CDR3 nucleotides: TGTGCCAGCAGCCAAGAAGGTTCTGTTCGTAGGGGATCCCCTACGCAGTATTTT.

In this sample, this clonotype turned up a few times. This chain joins TRBV28 and TRBJ2-3, with TRBD2 matching over 8 bases. The CDR3 has 19 amino acids. Looked up from germline, CDR1 is MDHEN and CDR2 is SYDVKM. With V trimmed by 2 bases and J by 4 bases, 17 bases remained unmatched. The CDR3 spells CASSLRAGRASGGADTQYF. CDR3 coding DNA: TGTGCCAGCAGTTTACGAGCCGGGAGGGCCTCTGGTGGCGCAGATACGCAGTATTTT.

This chain uses TRBV7-3 with TRBJ1-1; D is unclear. V lost 1 base and J 1 base, leaving 10 bases between the germline ends. The germline V gene has CDR1 SGHTA and CDR2 FQGTGA. The CDR3 has 15 amino acids. Here the CDR3 reads CASSLMGAPNTEAFF. The DNA of the CDR3 is TGTGCCAGCAGCTTAATGGGTGCCCCGAACACTGAAGCTTTCTTT.

This clonotype has more than one count but fewer than ten. The chain joins TRBV5-1 to TRBJ2-2; D remains unclear. With 4 bases removed from V and 1 base from J, the gap between germline ends came to 14 bases. This CDR3 is built from 16 residues. CDR1 and CDR2 (germline): SGHRS, YFSETQ. The CDR3 protein is CASSADIRQNTGELFF. Here the CDR3 DNA reads TGCGCCAGCAGCGCCGACATCCGCCAGAACACCGGGGAGCTGTTTTTT.

In its sample, this clonotype was seen a few times. The chain uses TRBV28 and TRBJ2-7, with no clear D. Trimming took off 4 bases at V and 4 bases at J, with 8 bases between the two ends. Germline-derived CDR1 and CDR2 are MDHEN and SYDVKM. The CDR3 loop spans 12 amino acids. The CDR3 DNA is TGTGCCAGCAGTTACCGCCAGTACGAGCAGTACGTC. It encodes CASSYRQYEQYV.

The rearrangement links TRBV20-1 to TRBJ1-1, with a tentative D call TRBD1 (6 bases). CDR1 is DFQATT, CDR2 SNEGSKA, per germline (reference sequence). The germline V and J ends were trimmed by 7 bases and 6 bases, with 27 bases remaining between them. This CDR3 has 16 residues. The CDR3 DNA is TGCAGTGTCTCGCGAACAGGGCCACCCCTAGCAGCTGAAGCTTTCTTT. Protein product: CSVSRTGPPLAAEAFF.

The V and J genes are TRBV28 and TRBJ2-7; TRBD1 is a possible D gene (5 bases). Germline V lookup: CDR1 MDHEN, CDR2 SYDVKM. This CDR3 is built from 11 residues. The V end was cut by 6 bases, the J end by 7 bases, with 10 bases between. Here the CDR3 reads CASSLYREQYF. CDR3 nucleotide sequence: TGTGCCAGCAGCCTCTACAGGGAGCAGTACTTC. Full variable domain (remainder filled in from reference TRBV28 and TRBJ2-7): DVKVTQSSRYLVKRTGEKVFLECVQDMDHENMFWYRQDPGLGLRLIYFSYDVKMKEKGDIPEGYSVSREKKERFSLILESASTNQTSMYLCASSLYREQYFGPGTRLTVT.

This clonotype was detected ten times or more. This chain joins TRBV4-3 and TRBJ2-2; D is undetermined. The CDR3 runs to 13 residues. Trimming removed 4 bases from V and 4 bases from J, with 7 bases in between. Germline V lookup: CDR1 LGHNA, CDR2 YSLEER. CDR3 loop: CASSPRATGELFF. The CDR3 DNA is TGCGCCAGCAGCCCCCGAGCCACCGGGGAGCTGTTTTTT.

The rearrangement links TRBV19 to TRBJ2-7; D is ambiguous. V lost 3 bases to trimming and J lost 2 bases, with 11 bases between them. Germline V CDR1 and CDR2: LNHDA, SQIVND (reference sequence). CDR3 length: 14 amino acids. This CDR3 is CASSIPGPAYEQYV. CDR3 sequence (DNA): TGTGCCAGTAGTATCCCGGGTCCAGCCTACGAGCAGTACGTC.

This chain uses TRBV20-1 with TRBJ2-1; D remains unclear. CDR1 is DFQATT, CDR2 SNEGSKA, per germline (reference sequence). Trimming left V 0 bases short and J 14 bases short, with 14 bases between. This CDR3 spans 12 amino acids. The CDR3 DNA reads TGCAGTGCTAGAGAAACGGGCTGGCTTGAGTTCTTC. It yields the protein CSARETGWLEFF.

CDR3 protein: CASSPTDRGIGYTF. The DNA for the CDR3 is TGTGCCAGCTCACCAACGGACAGGGGAATTGGCTACACCTTC. The chain joins TRBV18 to TRBJ1-2; the match to TRBD1 covers 9 bases. With 2 bases clipped from V and 7 bases from J, the junction kept 5 bases outside the gene matches. Germline CDR1 is KGHSH and CDR2 is LQKENI. The CDR3 spans 14 residues.

The V call is TRBV20-1, the J call TRBJ2-3; a weak D match, TRBD1 (6 bases). The CDR3 runs 15 residues. Germline V gene data show CDR1 as DFQATT and CDR2 as SNEGSKA (reference sequence). V was shortened by 0 bases and J by 0 bases, with 10 bases between the two germline ends. DNA for the CDR3: TGCAGTGCTAGAGAATACAGGGAGAGCACAGATACGCAGTATTTT. Residues: CSAREYRESTDTQYF.

This clonotype occurred a few times. The chain is built from TRBV7-8 and TRBJ2-1, with D uncertain. V was clipped by 6 bases and J by 1 base, with 19 bases between them. The CDR3 is 17 residues long. The V gene's germline CDR1 is SGHVS and CDR2 FQNEAQ. The CDR3 loop reads CASSPAGVRFSYNEQFF. The CDR3 DNA reads as TGTGCCAGCAGTCCAGCCGGTGTTCGGTTTTCCTACAATGAGCAGTTCTTC.

This clonotype was detected only a few times. The V and J genes are TRBV20-1 and TRBJ1-6, with a possible D match to TRBD1 (5 bases). Germline assignment: CDR1 DFQATT and CDR2 SNEGSKA (reference sequence). The CDR3 has 12 amino acids. V was shortened by 7 bases and J by 7 bases, with 11 bases between the two germline ends. The CDR3: CSVGQGNSPLHF. The CDR3 DNA sequence: TGCAGTGTAGGCCAGGGAAATTCACCCCTCCACTTT.

CDR3 sequence: CSVEGYRGSNQPQHF. The CDR3 nucleotides read TGCAGCGTTGAAGGATACAGGGGTAGCAATCAGCCCCAGCATTTT. J is TRBJ1-5 and V is TRBV29-1; 7 bases line up with TRBD1. Germline V gene lookup returns CDR1 SQVTM and CDR2 ANQGSEA. V lost 1 base to trimming and J lost 0 bases; unmatched junction nucleotides: 3. This CDR3 is 15 amino acids long.

This clonotype has just a few counts. The rearrangement joins TRBV12-3 or TRBV12-4 to TRBJ1-5; D may be TRBD1 (5 bases). V shed 8 bases and J shed 1 base, with 15 bases lying between them. The CDR3 loop spans 15 amino acids. In DNA, the CDR3 is TGTGCCAGCCTAAGGGACGGCGGGAGCAATCAGCCCCAGCATTTT. Its translation: CASLRDGGSNQPQHF.

The CDR3 protein is CASSLTPGLAGGPYNEQFF. For the CDR3, the DNA is TGTGCCAGCTCTCTTACTCCGGGACTAGCGGGAGGCCCCTACAATGAGCAGTTCTTC. The rearrangement uses TRBV18 and TRBJ2-1; 15 bases are shared with TRBD2. Germline V lookup: CDR1 KGHSH, CDR2 LQKENI. V gave up 6 bases and J gave up 2 bases; unmatched junction bases: 11. CDR3 size: 19 residues.

This clonotype appeared a few times. The chain couples TRBV7-9 to TRBJ2-2; 10 bases align to TRBD1. The germline V gene has CDR1 SEHNR and CDR2 FQNEAQ (reference sequence). The CDR3 totals 15 residues. The trim removed 4 bases at V and 5 bases at J, leaving 4 bases unmatched. The CDR3 loop reads CASSSLGQGTGELFF. DNA for the CDR3: TGTGCCAGCAGCTCATTGGGACAGGGGACCGGGGAGCTGTTTTTT.

The chain is built from TRBV18 and TRBJ2-3, with 13 positions matching TRBD2. J lost 1 base, V lost 6 bases, and 7 bases had no gene match. Germline CDR1 and CDR2: KGHSH and LQKENI. This CDR3 contains 17 residues. The CDR3 nucleotides read TGTGCCAGCTCTCTCGGGACTAGCGGGACGGGCACAGATACGCAGTATTTT. Residues: CASSLGTSGTGTDTQYF.

The chain carries TRBV7-8 and TRBJ1-5, with D possibly matching TRBD1 (5 bases). Trimming removed 1 base from V and 1 base from J, with 11 bases in between. This CDR3 contains 16 residues. Germline values: CDR1 SGHVS, CDR2 FQNEAQ. The CDR3 DNA reads as TGTGCCAGCAGCTTAGGCTCCCAGGGCAGCAATCAGCCCCAGCATTTT. As protein: CASSLGSQGSNQPQHF.

This clonotype turned up a few times. This rearrangement joins TRBV4-3 to TRBJ2-1; the D is unclear. V was trimmed by 5 bases and J by 9 bases, leaving 14 bases between them. The CDR3 loop spans 13 amino acids. Germline lookup yields CDR1 LGHNA and CDR2 YSLEER. CDR3 DNA: TGCGCCAGCAGCACCCGGGTTTCGGGTGAGCAGTTCTTC. Translated: CASSTRVSGEQFF.

This clonotype was found many times. The V call is TRBV10-3, the J call TRBJ1-1, with no clear D. The germline gives CDR1 ENHRY, CDR2 SYGVKD. The germline V and J ends were trimmed by 0 bases and 7 bases, with 9 bases remaining between them. CDR3 length: 13 amino acids. CDR3 DNA: TGTGCCATCAGTGAGTCAGGGCCAAATGAAGCTTTCTTT. It is translated as CAISESGPNEAFF.

This clonotype was seen at least ten times. The rearrangement joins TRBV29-1 to TRBJ2-3, with unresolved D. CDR3 length: 12 amino acids. Deletions cut 4 bases from V and 6 bases from J, with 11 bases between. Germline V gene data show CDR1 as SQVTM and CDR2 as ANQGSEA. The CDR3 nucleotides are TGCAGCGTTGCATCCGGACGCGATACGCAGTATTTT. It is translated as CSVASGRDTQYF.

In this sample, this clonotype turned up a few times. The V and J genes are TRBV2 and TRBJ2-1; possibly TRBD1 or TRBD2 for D (5 bases each). The germline V gene has CDR1 SNHLY and CDR2 FYNNEI. V was shortened by 7 bases and J by 5 bases, with 12 bases between the two germline ends. The CDR3 is made up of 13 amino acids. The CDR3 DNA sequence: TGTGCCAGCAACCAGGGAGTAAACAATGAGCAGTTCTTC. Translated: CASNQGVNNEQFF.

The chain joins TRBV14 to TRBJ1-2; 11 positions match TRBD1. Germline trimming cut 4 bases from V and 9 bases from J; bases unmatched to any gene: 19. The CDR3 loop spans 18 amino acids. From germline, CDR1 is SGHDN and CDR2 FVKESK. In DNA form, the CDR3 reads TGTGCCAGCAGCCCGACCTACCGGGACAGGGGGAGGGTATGGAGCTACACCTTC. The encoded protein is CASSPTYRDRGRVWSYTF.

This clonotype was counted a few times. The chain is built from TRBV5-1 and TRBJ2-1; TRBD2 matches at 13 bases. V gave up 4 bases and J gave up 10 bases; unmatched junction bases: 5. The CDR3 runs 14 residues. The germline V gene has CDR1 SGHRS and CDR2 YFSETQ. The CDR3 DNA follows: TGCGCCAGCAGCACTAGCGGGAGGGTTGGCGAGCAGTTCTTC. Translating it yields CASSTSGRVGEQFF.

This clonotype was seen a few times. This chain uses TRBV7-2 with TRBJ2-3; a possible D gene is TRBD1 (6 bases). Germline V gene data show CDR1 as SGHTA and CDR2 as FQGNSA. Trimming stripped 5 bases from V and 0 bases from J, with 12 bases between. CDR3 size: 15 residues. CDR3 loop: CASSPGAFSTDTQYF. The CDR3 DNA is TGTGCCAGCAGCCCAGGGGCCTTTAGCACAGATACGCAGTATTTT.

About this clonotype itself: In this CDR3 the conserved last residue, phenylalanine or tryptophan, is missing, so a read error is likely. The chain combines TRBV28 with TRBJ1-3, with a weak D call TRBD1 (5 bases). Germline V lookup: CDR1 MDHEN, CDR2 SYDVKM. V shed 4 bases and J shed 0 bases, with 10 bases lying between them. The CDR3 has 15 amino acids. CDR3 sequence (DNA): TGTGCCAGCAGTTCGGGGGGGGGCTCTGGAAACACCATATATTTG. Its translation: CASSSGGGSGNTIYL.